This TCR beta chain emerged from a study of T cells after yellow fever vaccination. Study as a whole: SMART-Seq v4 Ultra Low Input served to prepare low-cell-number fractions.

Findings and limits, study-wide: It was a weaker secondary response, yet one that peaked faster, at day 5 versus 15. A large majority of primary-vaccination clones showed up again after the booster (96% CD4, 75% to 90% CD8).

This clonotype was seen only a few times. What it recognizes is unknown. TCR cDNA, made by 5'RACE template switching, carried an added universal primer site and UMIs. MiXCR, run by TCRdb on the 5' RACE reads, gives a single entry per CDR3 protein. The sample yields more than 95,000 distinct CDR3 sequences, approximately 8.4% seen once. CDR1 and CDR2 (germline): SEHNR, FQNEAQ (reference sequence). Trimming took off 4 bases at V and 7 bases at J, with 11 bases between the two ends. CDR3 length: 13 residues. This sample comprised CD8+ T cells sorted from PBMCs, obtained on the day of the yellow fever booster vaccination. This TCR derives from a man aged 18 to 29 who received the YFV17D yellow fever vaccine. This sequence joins TRBV7-9 and TRBJ1-5; D not certain. CDR3 residues: CASSSGPGQPQHF. The CDR3 bases are TGTGCCAGCAGCTCAGGCCCTGGACAGCCCCAGCATTTT.